Sequencing of this T cell receptor (beta chain) was carried out in a study of technical replicates of blood from several donors. V dropped 4 bases and J dropped 0 bases, with 7 bases sitting between them. This CDR3 region has 14 residues. Germline CDR1 MNHEY, CDR2 SMNVEV (reference sequence). Assay used: immunoSEQ multiplex PCR; TCRdb lists only in-frame clones, some missing. The sample records about 80,000 clones, 97% being singletons. Sequenced sample: T cells isolated from PBMCs. V usage is TRBV27 and J usage is TRBJ1-5; no clear D. The sequence came from a human donor in good health. The CDR3 region has the DNA TGTGCCAGCAGTTACAGTGATAGCAATCAGCCCCAGCATTTT. This encodes CASSYSDSNQPQHF.